What follows are 31 T cell receptor beta chains derived from one specimen sequenced in a study of beta chain features in type 1 diabetes (dated by TCRdb to the late 2010s). No antigen has been assigned to these receptors. Overall study results and their limits: In all four CD4+ subsets, TCRB CDR3 length was moderately but significantly shorter in type 1 diabetes patients.

Receptors were amplified or captured by the immunoSEQ multiplex PCR assay. The High Capacity cDNA Reverse Transcription Kit was used to reverse transcribe all of the isolated RNA, meaning that expressed TCRB transcripts were what got sequenced. TCRdb carries this immuneACCESS record with in-frame sequences only. Its versions omit some clonotypes, under half of them owing to an unresolved V gene in the studies checked, with the rest unexplained. The sample data list 45,000 to 60,000 clones, and 50% to 75% of these were observed just once. Over 0.25% of the sample is taken by the ten largest. The sequencing input was stem cell memory CD4+ T cells from blood. This specimen's cell subset or site label, per the study, means: stem cell-like memory CD4+ T cells. All receptors come from a woman in her 30s with type 1 diabetes.

This clone was detected a few times. The chain has TRBV7-3 and TRBJ2-1; 13 bases fit TRBD2. The CDR3 loop spans 16 amino acids. CDR1 is SGHTA and CDR2 is FQGTGA in the germline V gene. The ends lost 5 bases at V and 7 bases at J; junction bases unmatched: 8. As DNA, the CDR3 is TGTGCCAGCAGCACCGGACTAGCGGGAGTGAGGAATGAGCAGTTCTTC. Protein product: CASSTGLAGVRNEQFF.

The rearrangement uses TRBV5-4 and TRBJ2-2; D uncertain. The CDR3 loop spans 15 amino acids. V dropped 0 bases and J dropped 6 bases, with 12 bases sitting between them. The germline V gene encodes CDR1 SGHNT and CDR2 YYREEE (reference sequence). The DNA for the CDR3 is TGTGCCAGCAGCTTGGCAGCGTCCTATGCCGGGGAGCTGTTTTTT. This sequence encodes CASSLAASYAGELFF.

The CDR3 here is CAISPGLADVYEQYF. CDR3 in DNA: TGTGCCATCAGTCCCGGACTAGCAGATGTCTACGAGCAGTACTTC. The rearrangement links TRBV10-3 to TRBJ2-7; 8 bases are shared with TRBD2. V lost 5 bases, J lost 3 bases, and 9 bases stayed unmatched. Germline values: CDR1 ENHRY, CDR2 SYGVKD. The CDR3 totals 15 residues.

This sequence joins TRBV28 and TRBJ2-6; the match to TRBD1 covers 8 bases. V was pared by 3 bases and J by 0 bases, with 7 bases of the junction left unmatched. The CDR3 is 18 residues long. Per the germline V gene, CDR1 is MDHEN and CDR2 is SYDVKM. CDR3 sequence (DNA): TGTGCCAGCAGTTTGGAGGGACAGGCTTTCTCTGGGGCCAACGTCCTGACTTTC. Protein product: CASSLEGQAFSGANVLTF. The variable domain in full, with the rest retrieved from reference TRBV28 and TRBJ2-6, is DVKVTQSSRYLVKRTGEKVFLECVQDMDHENMFWYRQDPGLGLRLIYFSYDVKMKEKGDIPEGYSVSREKKERFSLILESASTNQTSMYLCASSLEGQAFSGANVLTFGAGSRLTVL.

CDR3 in DNA: TGTGCCAGCAGCCTCCGGGAGTCGAACACCATATATTTT. Its translation is CASSLRESNTIYF. V gene TRBV5-6 combines with J gene TRBJ1-3; D not certain. The CDR3 has 13 residues. CDR1 SGHDT and CDR2 YYEEEE come from the germline V gene. Trimming pared 4 bases from V and 7 bases from J, leaving 12 bases between.

The CDR3 region is CAWSGRNQPQHF. DNA for the CDR3: TGTGCCTGGAGTGGGAGGAATCAGCCCCAGCATTTT. The genes are TRBV30 and TRBJ1-5; the D is unclear. V was clipped by 1 base and J by 4 bases, with 5 bases between them. CDR3 size: 12 residues. CDR1 is GTSNPN and CDR2 is SVGIG in the germline V gene (reference sequence).

This clone was counted once. This rearrangement joins TRBV4-3 to TRBJ1-1, with D unresolved. Trimming took 1 base from V and 8 from J, leaving 11 bases between them. The CDR3 spans 13 residues. CDR1 and CDR2 from the germline V gene are LGHNA and YSLEER. The CDR3 reads CASSQVGREEAFF. The CDR3 DNA reads TGCGCCAGCAGCCAAGTTGGGCGGGAAGAAGCTTTCTTT.

The chain recombines TRBV18 with TRBJ2-7; perhaps TRBD2 as D (6 bases). From germline, CDR1 is KGHSH and CDR2 LQKENI. Trimming took 0 bases from V and 2 from J, leaving 14 bases between them. The CDR3 contains 16 residues. The CDR3 protein is CASSPPSAGSPYEQYF. The CDR3 coding sequence is TGTGCCAGCTCACCACCGAGCGCGGGAAGCCCCTACGAGCAGTACTTC.

This clone was observed a few times. The chain has TRBV29-1 and TRBJ2-7, with 8 bases identical to TRBD2. CDR1 is SQVTM, CDR2 ANQGSEA, per germline. Trimming removed 1 base from V and 4 bases from J; junction bases left unmatched: 3. The length of the CDR3 is 13 residues. CDR3 region: CSVEGQREYEQYF. DNA for the CDR3: TGCAGCGTTGAAGGCCAGCGGGAGTACGAGCAGTACTTC.

This chain joins TRBV15 and TRBJ2-2; D is possibly TRBD1 (6 bases). Trimming shortened V by 3 bases and J by 3 bases, and 14 bases separated the two germline ends. CDR3 length: 16 residues. Germline V gene lookup returns CDR1 LNHNV and CDR2 YYDKDF (reference sequence). The CDR3: CATSSSPGTYTGELFF. In DNA form, the CDR3 reads TGTGCCACCAGCAGTTCCCCCGGGACATACACCGGGGAGCTGTTTTTT. Complete variable domain (other parts from reference TRBV15 and TRBJ2-2): DAMVIQNPRYQVTQFGKPVTLSCSQTLNHNVMYWYQQKSSQAPKLLFHYYDKDFNNEADTPDNFQSRRPNTSFCFLDIRSPGLGDTAMYLCATSSSPGTYTGELFFGEGSRLTVL.

The sample holds a few counts of this clone. The chain is built from TRBV30 and TRBJ1-4; no firm D call. Germline lookup yields CDR1 GTSNPN and CDR2 SVGIG (reference sequence). This CDR3 is built from 12 residues. Trimming stripped 3 bases from V and 8 bases from J, with 10 bases between. In nucleotides, the CDR3 is TGTGCCTGGAGAACGACACAGGAAAAACTGTTTTTT. Residues: CAWRTTQEKLFF.

About this clone: Germline and junction disagree at one end, which may indicate a read error. The rearrangement uses TRBV11-1 and TRBJ2-2, with 7 positions matching TRBD1. Germline V CDR1 and CDR2: SGHAT, FQDESV (reference sequence). The CDR3 covers 14 residues. CDR3 DNA: TGTGCCAGCAGCTCAGACAGGGCCACCGGAGAGCTGTTTTTT. Protein: CASSSDRATGELFF.

DNA for the CDR3: TGTGCCAGCAGGGAGACAGGGAAGGGCGAAGAGACCCAGTACTTC. Its translation is CASRETGKGEETQYF. This sequence joins TRBV6-5 and TRBJ2-5; TRBD1 matches at 7 bases. Germline CDR1 is MNHEY and CDR2 is SVGAGI. CDR3 size: 15 residues. Germline trimming cut 6 bases from V and 3 bases from J; bases unmatched to any gene: 10.

This chain connects TRBV7-2 to TRBJ2-4, with D perhaps TRBD2 (5 bases). V lost 1 base and J lost 2, with 6 bases in between. The CDR3 spans 14 residues. Germline V gene lookup returns CDR1 SGHTA and CDR2 FQGNSA. CDR3 in amino acids: CASSLGGSKNIQYF. The CDR3 region has the DNA TGTGCCAGCAGCTTAGGAGGGTCCAAAAACATTCAGTACTTC.

The gene calls are TRBV7-3 and TRBJ2-1, with 8 bases that match TRBD1. The germline CDR1 and CDR2 sequences are SGHTA and FQGTGA. The junction had 8 bases not matched to a gene; V was cut back by 2 bases and J by 11 bases. The CDR3 length is 14 residues. The CDR3 region has the DNA TGTGCCAGCAGCTTAGGGGAAGGACAGGGTAAGCAGTTCTTC. Its translation: CASSLGEGQGKQFF.

The chain has TRBV28 and TRBJ2-3; 12 bases are a match to TRBD1. Germline V CDR1 and CDR2: MDHEN, SYDVKM. The CDR3 sequence is 14 residues long. V trimming: 10 bases; J trimming: 4 bases; junction bases outside the gene matches: 6. CDR3 DNA: TGTGCCACCTTGGGGACAGGGGGCGCAGATACGCAGTATTTT. This encodes CATLGTGGADTQYF.

V is TRBV5-1 and J is TRBJ2-1, with TRBD2 as a possible D gene (5 bases). Trimming stripped 0 bases from V and 6 bases from J, with 10 bases between. CDR1 is SGHRS and CDR2 is YFSETQ in the germline V gene. The CDR3 length is 14 residues. CDR3 region: CASSLEVGVNEQFF. In DNA form, the CDR3 reads TGCGCCAGCAGCTTGGAAGTCGGGGTCAATGAGCAGTTCTTC.

The genes are TRBV28 and TRBJ1-2; 9 bases line up with TRBD1. Germline V gives CDR1 MDHEN, CDR2 SYDVKM. The J segment lost 7 bases and the V segment lost 2 bases, leaving 5 bases of the junction unmatched. This CDR3 comprises 14 residues. The CDR3 sequence is CASSLAGQGSGYTF. For the CDR3, the DNA is TGTGCCAGCAGTTTAGCGGGACAGGGAAGTGGCTACACCTTC.

The V and J genes are TRBV6-5 and TRBJ2-1; D perhaps matches TRBD1 (6 bases). Germline lookup yields CDR1 MNHEY and CDR2 SVGAGI. Trimming left V 2 bases short and J 5 bases short, with 16 bases between. This CDR3 is built from 16 residues. In DNA form, the CDR3 reads TGTGCCAGCAGTTACAAGGCAGGGGAGTTGAACAATGAGCAGTTCTTC. This encodes CASSYKAGELNNEQFF.

Of note for this clone: The junction differs from germline at one of its ends, possibly a read error. The chain is built from TRBV4-1 and TRBJ2-7; TRBD1 agrees at 7 bases. This CDR3 region has 14 residues. The V gene's germline CDR1 is MGHRA and CDR2 YSYEKL. The CDR3 protein is CASSKDRVYHEQYF. In DNA form, the CDR3 reads TGCGCCAGCAGCAAAGACAGGGTGTATCACGAGCAGTACTTC.

This chain links TRBV27 with TRBJ1-2; 11 bases are shared with TRBD1. CDR3 length: 14 residues. The junction had 9 bases not matched to a gene; V was cut back by 7 bases and J by 8 bases. Germline V gene sequence: CDR1 MNHEY, CDR2 SMNVEV (reference sequence). The CDR3 DNA reads as TGTGCCAGCACAAGGACAGGGGGCTTCGACGGCTACACCTTC. Translated: CASTRTGGFDGYTF.

J is TRBJ2-1 and V is TRBV28; 7 bases fit TRBD2. The J segment lost 15 bases and the V segment lost 6 bases, leaving 11 bases of the junction unmatched. This CDR3 is built from 12 residues. Germline loops: CDR1 MDHEN, CDR2 SYDVKM. The DNA for the CDR3 is TGTGCCAGCAGCATAAAGCGGGATCAGTTGTTCTTC. Protein product: CASSIKRDQLFF.

CDR3: CASSNRQGPTYEQYF. CDR3 DNA: TGTGCCAGTAGTAACAGACAGGGGCCTACCTACGAGCAGTACTTC. The V gene is TRBV19, the J gene TRBJ2-7; 8 nucleotides align to TRBD1. This CDR3 has 15 amino acids. Germline V CDR1 and CDR2: LNHDA, SQIVND (reference sequence). The V gene end was trimmed by 4 bases and the J gene end by 2 bases; junction bases not matched to a gene: 7.

This chain links TRBV28 with TRBJ1-1; no firm D call. V lost 7 bases and J lost 1, with 10 bases in between. CDR1 is MDHEN, CDR2 SYDVKM, per germline. This CDR3 has 13 amino acids. In DNA form, the CDR3 reads TGTGCCAGCAAGTCCAGTGGGAACACTGAAGCTTTCTTT. Protein product: CASKSSGNTEAFF.

This clone was detected once. The V gene is TRBV9, the J gene TRBJ1-1; unclear D gene. The CDR3 covers 14 residues. Looked up from germline, CDR1 is SGDLS and CDR2 is YYNGEE. Trimming took off 0 bases at V and 4 bases at J, with 10 bases between the two ends. CDR3 DNA: TGTGCCAGCAGCGTAGGAGTGTCGATCACTGAAGCTTTCTTT. Residues: CASSVGVSITEAFF.

CDR3 nucleotide sequence: TGTGCCAGCAGCTTAGTGTTGGGGACAGGGTTAGGCTATGAGCAGTTCTTC. This codes for CASSLVLGTGLGYEQFF. V usage is TRBV7-2 and J usage is TRBJ2-1; 9 bases line up with TRBD1. The CDR3 is 17 amino acids. With V trimmed by 1 base and J by 8 bases, 12 bases remained unmatched. Germline CDR1 reads SGHTA; CDR2 reads FQGNSA.

The chain combines TRBV19 with TRBJ2-5; D remains unclear. Germline V gene data show CDR1 as LNHDA and CDR2 as SQIVND (reference sequence). The CDR3 extends over 13 amino acids. Deletions cut 4 bases from V and 2 bases from J, with 8 bases between. This CDR3 reads CASSTQLQETQYF. In nucleotides, the CDR3 is TGTGCCAGTAGTACCCAGTTACAAGAGACCCAGTACTTC.

This rearrangement joins TRBV18 to TRBJ2-5, with 8 bases fitting TRBD2. The CDR3 is made up of 16 amino acids. Trimming took 6 bases from V and 5 from J; bases not matched to a gene: 14. Germline V gene sequence: CDR1 KGHSH, CDR2 LQKENI. DNA for the CDR3: TGTGCCAGCTCTCCAACCCTAGCGGGCCTTCGGGAGACCCAGTACTTC. Protein product: CASSPTLAGLRETQYF. Combining the CDR3 with reference TRBV18 and TRBJ2-5 gives the whole variable domain NAGVMQNPRHLVRRRGQEARLRCSPMKGHSHVYWYRQLPEEGLKFMVYLQKENIIDESGMPKERFSAEFPKEGPSILRIQQVVRGDSAAYFCASSPTLAGLRETQYFGPGTRLLVL.

The chain employs TRBV20-1 and TRBJ2-7; D is ambiguous. The length of the CDR3 is 11 residues. Trimming took off 5 bases at V and 9 bases at J, with 14 bases between the two ends. Germline V gene sequence: CDR1 DFQATT, CDR2 SNEGSKA (reference sequence). In DNA form, the CDR3 reads TGCAGTGCTGGAACTATCCTTCCGCAGTACTTC. Translated: CSAGTILPQYF.

The chain combines TRBV7-9 with TRBJ2-3; D gene ambiguous. CDR1 SEHNR and CDR2 FQNEAQ come from the germline V gene (reference sequence). CDR3 size: 13 residues. Trimming pared 5 bases from V and 2 bases from J, leaving 8 bases between. The CDR3 sequence: CASSPAVTDTQYF. As DNA, the CDR3 is TGTGCCAGCAGCCCCGCGGTCACAGATACGCAGTATTTT.

The chain combines TRBV6-5 with TRBJ1-1, with 8 bases fitting TRBD1. Germline V gene sequence: CDR1 MNHEY, CDR2 SVGAGI. The CDR3 extends over 15 amino acids. V lost 5 bases, J lost 6 bases, and 11 bases stayed unmatched. CDR3 region: CASSTQGAGESEAFF. The CDR3 region has the DNA TGTGCCAGCAGTACCCAGGGGGCTGGGGAATCTGAAGCTTTCTTT.